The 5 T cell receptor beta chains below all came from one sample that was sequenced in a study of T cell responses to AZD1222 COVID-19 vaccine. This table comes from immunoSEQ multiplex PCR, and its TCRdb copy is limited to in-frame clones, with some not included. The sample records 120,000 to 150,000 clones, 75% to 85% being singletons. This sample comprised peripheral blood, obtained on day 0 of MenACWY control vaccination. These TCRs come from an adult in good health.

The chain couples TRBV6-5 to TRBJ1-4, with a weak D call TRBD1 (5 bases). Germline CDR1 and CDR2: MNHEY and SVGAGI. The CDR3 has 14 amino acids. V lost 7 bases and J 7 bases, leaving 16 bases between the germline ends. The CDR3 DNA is TGTGCCAGCACTGGCCACGTGGGGGGTGAAAAACTGTTTTTT. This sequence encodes CASTGHVGGEKLFF.

This CDR3 is CASSPPAPTGTHYEQYV. CDR3 bases: TGTGCCAGCAGTCCCCCAGCCCCGACCGGGACCCACTACGAGCAGTACGTC. This chain uses TRBV27 with TRBJ2-7; perhaps D is TRBD1 or TRBD2 (5 bases each). Trimming left V 5 bases short and J 3 bases short, with 23 bases between. Germline-derived CDR1 and CDR2 are MNHEY and SMNVEV (reference sequence). The CDR3 is made up of 17 amino acids.

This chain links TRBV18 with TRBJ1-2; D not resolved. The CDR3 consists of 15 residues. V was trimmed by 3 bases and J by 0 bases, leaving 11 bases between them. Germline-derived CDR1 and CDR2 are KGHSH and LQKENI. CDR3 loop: CASSPRSDPNYGYTF. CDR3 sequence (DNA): TGTGCCAGCTCACCCCGGAGCGATCCTAACTATGGCTACACCTTC.

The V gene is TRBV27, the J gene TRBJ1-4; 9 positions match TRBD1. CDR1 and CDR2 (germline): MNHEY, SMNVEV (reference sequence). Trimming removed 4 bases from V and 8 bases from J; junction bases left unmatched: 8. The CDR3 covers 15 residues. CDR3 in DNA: TGTGCCAGCAGTTCCCTGGGACAGGGAGAAGAAAAACTGTTTTTT. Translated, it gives CASSSLGQGEEKLFF.

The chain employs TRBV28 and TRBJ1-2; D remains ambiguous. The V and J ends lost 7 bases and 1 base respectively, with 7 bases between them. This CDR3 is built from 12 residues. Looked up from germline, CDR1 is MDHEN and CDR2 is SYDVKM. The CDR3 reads CASTRINYGYTF. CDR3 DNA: TGTGCCAGCACCCGGATTAACTATGGCTACACCTTC.